Sequencing of this T cell receptor beta chain was carried out in a study of T cell responses to AZD1222 COVID-19 vaccine. Whole-study findings and limits: Mostly white British, mostly female donors; authors suggested clonal diversity may be underestimated. Of the AZD1222 recipients, only 5 or 6 were seropositive at baseline. Variant regions that are unmutated are reportedly the target of nearly half of spike-specific TCRs. Two AZD1222 doses significantly raised spike-specific TCR breadth and depth over controls.

On this clone itself: Its antigen is currently unknown.

Method: immunoSEQ multiplex PCR; TCRdb's copy keeps in-frame clones and lacks some. This table holds some 93,000 clones, around nine tenths found once. The V end was cut by 3 bases, the J end by 2 bases, with 12 bases between. The CDR3 covers 15 residues. CDR1 is KGHSH, CDR2 LQKENI, per germline. The origin of this receptor is an adult who received the AZD1222 COVID-19 vaccine. The chain links TRBV18 to TRBJ2-3; tentatively, D is TRBD1 (6 bases). The material was peripheral blood, obtained 28 days after the second AZD1222 dose. The CDR3 sequence: CASSPQGLITDTQYF. As DNA, the CDR3 is TGTGCCAGCTCACCCCAGGGGCTCATCACAGATACGCAGTATTTT.